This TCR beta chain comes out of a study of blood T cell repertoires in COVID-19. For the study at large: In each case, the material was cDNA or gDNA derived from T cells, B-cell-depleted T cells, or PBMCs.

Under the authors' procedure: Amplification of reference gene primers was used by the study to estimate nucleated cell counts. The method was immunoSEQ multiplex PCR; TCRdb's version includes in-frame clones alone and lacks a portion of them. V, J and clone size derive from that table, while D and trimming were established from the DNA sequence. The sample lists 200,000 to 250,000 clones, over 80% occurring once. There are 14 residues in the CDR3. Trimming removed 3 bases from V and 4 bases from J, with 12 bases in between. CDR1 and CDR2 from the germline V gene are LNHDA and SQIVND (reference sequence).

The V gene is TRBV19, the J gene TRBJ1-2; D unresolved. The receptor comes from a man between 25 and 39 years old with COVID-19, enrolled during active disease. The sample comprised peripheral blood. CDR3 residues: CASSIGRRVYGYTF. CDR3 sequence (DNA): TGTGCCAGTAGTATCGGCAGGAGGGTCTATGGCTACACCTTC. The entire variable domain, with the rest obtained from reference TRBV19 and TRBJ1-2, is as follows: DGGITQSPKYLFRKEGQNVTLSCEQNLNHDAMYWYRQDPGQGLRLIYYSQIVNDFQKGDIAEGYSVSREKKESFPLTVTSAQKNPTAFYLCASSIGRRVYGYTFGSGTRLTVV.